One and the same sample provided the 5 T cell receptor beta chains below, sequenced in a study of cytomegalovirus exposure and HLA in healthy donors. The PCR made use of 60 Vbeta and 13 Jbeta primers. The method was immunoSEQ multiplex PCR; TCRdb's version includes in-frame clones alone and lacks a portion of them. The table counts approximately 140,000 clones; about 1.6% lies in the top ten. The source material was PBMCs. These TCRs come from a woman aged 40 to 50 in good health and CMV-seronegative.

J is TRBJ1-4 and V is TRBV7-9, with TRBD1 matching over 7 bases. V lost 3 bases to trimming and J lost 7 bases; unmatched junction nucleotides: 8. The germline V gene encodes CDR1 SEHNR and CDR2 FQNEAQ (reference sequence). This CDR3 contains 15 residues. The chain's CDR3 is CASSLPTGSGEKLFF. The CDR3 DNA follows: TGTGCCAGCAGCTTGCCGACAGGGTCAGGTGAAAAACTGTTTTTT. The full variable domain, in which reference TRBV7-9 and TRBJ1-4 provide the parts outside the CDR3, is DTGVSQNPRHKITKRGQNVTFRCDPISEHNRLYWYRQTLGQGPEFLTYFQNEAQLEKSRLLSDRFSAERPKGSFSTLEIQRTEQGDSAMYLCASSLPTGSGEKLFFGSGTQLSVL.

This chain links TRBV14 with TRBJ2-5; perhaps TRBD2 as D (6 bases). This CDR3 has 13 residues. The V gene's germline CDR1 is SGHDN and CDR2 FVKESK. V lost 4 bases, J lost 2 bases, and 8 bases lay in between. This CDR3 is CASSRGLQETQYF. For the CDR3, the DNA is TGTGCCAGCAGCCGGGGACTTCAAGAGACCCAGTACTTC. The whole variable domain, filled in from reference TRBV14 and TRBJ2-5, reads EAGVTQFPSHSVIEKGQTVTLRCDPISGHDNLYWYRRVMGKEIKFLLHFVKESKQDESGMPNNRFLAERTGGTYSTLKVQPAELEDSGVYFCASSRGLQETQYFGPGTRLLVL.

The chain uses TRBV29-1 and TRBJ1-1; D uncertain. CDR3 length: 13 residues. Germline CDR1 SQVTM, CDR2 ANQGSEA. The ends were cut back, 2 bases at V and 6 bases at J, with 13 bases in the middle. CDR3 coding DNA: TGCAGCGTTGAACCGAGCCCCTATCCTGAAGCTTTCTTT. Translated, it gives CSVEPSPYPEAFF.

The V gene is TRBV7-9, the J gene TRBJ2-4; TRBD2 matches at 11 bases. The CDR3 loop spans 19 amino acids. Per germline, CDR1 SEHNR and CDR2 FQNEAQ (reference sequence). With V trimmed by 1 base and J by 0 bases, 8 bases remained unmatched. The DNA for the CDR3 is TGTGCCAGCAGCTTAGGTGGGACTAGCGGCACTCTAGCCAAAAACATTCAGTACTTC. Translating it yields CASSLGGTSGTLAKNIQYF.

The V gene is TRBV7-6, the J gene TRBJ1-3; D is unclear. Trimming left V 1 base short and J 0 bases short, with 10 bases between. CDR3 size: 16 residues. Looked up from germline, CDR1 is SGHVS and CDR2 is FNYEAQ. CDR3 nucleotide sequence: TGTGCCAGCAGCTTAGGGACTTTTCACTCTGGAAACACCATATATTTT. Translating it yields CASSLGTFHSGNTIYF.